These 22 T cell receptor beta chains originate from one sample sequenced in a study of sequential checkpoint blockade in melanoma. Produced via immunoSEQ multiplex PCR; TCRdb's table is partial and in-frame only. Of approximately 9,300 clones in the sample, around 80% are singletons; the top ten hold roughly 53%. Treatment in this sample: randomized to nivolumab then ipilimumab (arm A) or the reverse (arm B). The specimen comprised CD8+ T cells sorted from blood (inferred from file names), sampled from a patient given nivolumab and ipilimumab in sequence. The receptors here all came from a human donor with melanoma.

The sample holds a few counts of this clone. V usage is TRBV4-3 and J usage is TRBJ2-6; 7 bases map to TRBD1. Germline CDR1 is LGHNA and CDR2 is YSLEER. Trimming removed 2 bases from V and 0 bases from J; junction bases left unmatched: 13. This CDR3 is built from 20 residues. The CDR3 DNA reads TGCGCCAGCAGCCAACTGATTCTGACAGGGAAGTTCTCTGGGGCCAACGTCCTGACTTTC. It is translated as CASSQLILTGKFSGANVLTF.

V gene TRBV28 combines with J gene TRBJ2-7; 8 positions match TRBD2. This CDR3 has 15 amino acids. The V gene's germline CDR1 is MDHEN and CDR2 SYDVKM. V lost 4 bases to trimming and J lost 3 bases; unmatched junction nucleotides: 8. In nucleotides, the CDR3 is TGTGCCAGCAGTTCCCAAGCGGGGGCCATCTACGAGCAGTACTTC. Encoded protein: CASSSQAGAIYEQYF.

V usage is TRBV30 and J usage is TRBJ1-2, with D perhaps TRBD1 (5 bases). This CDR3 is built from 14 residues. The germline V gene has CDR1 GTSNPN and CDR2 SVGIG (reference sequence). V was trimmed by 3 bases and J by 2 bases, leaving 13 bases between them. The CDR3 loop reads CAWSGGDLNYGYTF. DNA for the CDR3: TGTGCCTGGAGCGGAGGGGATTTGAACTATGGCTACACCTTC.

By share of the sample, this clone is medium-sized. V is TRBV30 and J is TRBJ2-7; a possible D gene is TRBD1 (5 bases). Germline V gene lookup returns CDR1 GTSNPN and CDR2 SVGIG (reference sequence). This CDR3 is built from 12 residues. Trimming shortened V by 0 bases and J by 5 bases, and 8 bases separated the two germline ends. In nucleotides, the CDR3 is TGTGCCTGGAGTGTCGGCAGGGACGAGCAGTACTTC. It specifies CAWSVGRDEQYF.

CDR3 loop: CASSLRDRVGNQPQHF. The CDR3 coding sequence is TGTGCCAGCAGTCTCCGGGACAGGGTCGGCAATCAGCCCCAGCATTTT. The V gene is TRBV28, the J gene TRBJ1-5; 9 bases map to TRBD1. Germline-derived CDR1 and CDR2 are MDHEN and SYDVKM. This CDR3 is built from 16 residues. With 5 bases clipped from V and 2 bases from J, the junction kept 7 bases outside the gene matches.

This chain uses TRBV6-6 with TRBJ1-3; D not resolved. The CDR3 sequence is 12 residues long. V dropped 7 bases and J dropped 11 bases, with 15 bases sitting between them. Germline V CDR1 and CDR2: MNHNY, SVGAGI (reference sequence). The CDR3 coding sequence is TGTGCCAGCAACCTAGACGGAACGGCCATATATTTT. Translated, it gives CASNLDGTAIYF.

The chain carries TRBV9 and TRBJ1-2, with 7 nucleotides matching TRBD1. This CDR3 is built from 14 residues. Germline CDR1 is SGDLS and CDR2 is YYNGEE. V shed 0 bases, J shed 4 bases, and the junction held 3 bases outside the gene matches. CDR3 DNA: TGTGCCAGCAGCGTAGAATCAGGGGGCTATGGCTACACCTTC. Residues: CASSVESGGYGYTF.

This clone was found a few times. This chain connects TRBV5-8 to TRBJ2-7, with TRBD2 matching over 8 bases. This CDR3 region has 18 residues. The V gene's germline CDR1 is SGHTS and CDR2 YDEGEE. V trimming: 4 bases; J trimming: 3 bases; junction bases outside the gene matches: 18. The CDR3 sequence is CASSQALLTSGNLYEQYF. As DNA, the CDR3 is TGTGCCAGCAGCCAAGCCCTACTCACTAGCGGTAACCTCTACGAGCAGTACTTC. Based on the CDR3 plus reference TRBV5-8 and TRBJ2-7, the full variable domain is EAGVTQSPTHLIKTRGQQATLRCSPISGHTSVYWYQQALGLGLQFLLWYDEGEERNRGNFPPRFSGRQFPNYSSELNVNALELEDSALYLCASSQALLTSGNLYEQYFGPGTRLTVT.

This rearrangement joins TRBV5-1 to TRBJ2-7; TRBD1 agrees at 9 bases. The CDR3 consists of 15 residues. Germline V lookup: CDR1 SGHRS, CDR2 YFSETQ. V dropped 4 bases and J dropped 0; count of bases not matched to a gene: 5. The CDR3 DNA reads as TGCGCCAGCAGCCGAGGGACAGGGCGCTCCTACGAGCAGTACTTC. Protein: CASSRGTGRSYEQYF. Full variable domain (missing parts from reference TRBV5-1 and TRBJ2-7): KAGVTQTPRYLIKTRGQQVTLSCSPISGHRSVSWYQQTPGQGLQFLFEYFSETQRNKGNFPGRFSGRQFSNSRSEMNVSTLELGDSALYLCASSRGTGRSYEQYFGPGTRLTVT.

This sequence joins TRBV13 and TRBJ2-7; the match to TRBD1 covers 9 bases. In germline, CDR1 is PRHDT, CDR2 FYEKMQ (reference sequence). The ends lost 2 bases at V and 5 bases at J; junction bases unmatched: 4. The CDR3 is 14 residues long. The CDR3 reads CASSLRQGVHEQYF. As DNA, the CDR3 is TGTGCCAGCAGCTTAAGACAGGGGGTTCACGAGCAGTACTTC.

The J gene is TRBJ1-1, the V gene TRBV9; no reliable D call. V gave up 2 bases and J gave up 1 base, with 12 bases separating them. Germline CDR1 is SGDLS and CDR2 is YYNGEE. There are 15 residues in the CDR3. The DNA of the CDR3 is TGTGCCAGCAGCGTTTCAGGCAGAGAGAACACTGAAGCTTTCTTT. Protein sequence: CASSVSGRENTEAFF.

The chain couples TRBV7-8 to TRBJ1-1; D unresolved. V was shortened by 1 base and J by 5 bases, with 5 bases between the two germline ends. Germline CDR1 SGHVS, CDR2 FQNEAQ. The CDR3 covers 12 residues. CDR3 DNA sequence: TGTGCCAGCAGCTTAGGGAGAACTGAAGCTTTCTTT. It encodes CASSLGRTEAFF.

This clone was detected only once. The V call is TRBV7-6, the J call TRBJ2-7; 8 bases are shared with TRBD2. Germline V CDR1 and CDR2: SGHVS, FNYEAQ. The V segment lost 2 bases and the J segment 6 bases; nucleotides outside the gene matches: 9. The CDR3 has 15 amino acids. CDR3 sequence reads: CASSLSGTSGGEQYF. DNA for the CDR3: TGTGCCAGCAGCTTATCGGGGACTAGTGGGGGCGAGCAGTACTTC. The full variable domain, rest sourced from reference TRBV7-6 and TRBJ2-7, is GAGVSQSPRYKVTKRGQDVALRCDPISGHVSLYWYRQALGQGPEFLTYFNYEAQQDKSGLPNDRFSAERPEGSISTLTIQRTEQRDSAMYRCASSLSGTSGGEQYFGPGTRLTVT.

The chain recombines TRBV14 with TRBJ2-7; D is ambiguous. This CDR3 is built from 14 residues. Germline loops: CDR1 SGHDN, CDR2 FVKESK. Between the trimmed V and J ends, which lost 1 base and 5 bases, there was a span of 12 bases. As DNA, the CDR3 is TGTGCCAGCAGCCAAGTTCTTCTGGGCAACGAGCAGTACTTC. Translating gives CASSQVLLGNEQYF.

The rearrangement links TRBV19 to TRBJ1-5; no definite D call. Germline V lookup: CDR1 LNHDA, CDR2 SQIVND (reference sequence). CDR3 length equals 15 residues. Trimming removed 6 bases at V and 5 bases at J, with 17 bases between. CDR3 sequence reads: CASSPSRAADQPQHF. CDR3 coding DNA: TGTGCCAGTAGCCCCTCGAGGGCAGCGGATCAGCCCCAGCATTTT.

This clone was detected a few times. This rearrangement joins TRBV6-1 to TRBJ1-2; 8 nucleotides match TRBD1. The CDR3 spans 14 residues. The J segment lost 6 bases and the V segment lost 2 bases, leaving 5 bases of the junction unmatched. Germline V gene sequence: CDR1 MNHNS, CDR2 SASEGT. The CDR3 bases are TGTGCCAGCAGTGAACAGGGGGCATGGAATGGCTACACCTTC. Translated, it gives CASSEQGAWNGYTF.

The chain links TRBV4-2 to TRBJ2-5, with D perhaps matching TRBD2 (6 bases). The DNA matches TRBJ2-7 better at its end, which makes the J call doubtful. CDR1 is LGHNA, CDR2 YNFKEQ, per germline. This CDR3 is 14 amino acids long. CDR3 protein: CASSQTGRFYEQYF. DNA for the CDR3: TGTGCCAGCAGCCAGACCGGGAGATTCTACGAGCAGTACTTC.

The rearrangement uses TRBV7-2 and TRBJ1-6; possibly TRBD1 for D (6 bases). There are 14 residues in the CDR3. V lost 3 bases and J lost 12, with 15 bases in between. Germline V lookup: CDR1 SGHTA, CDR2 FQGNSA. The CDR3 DNA follows: TGTGCCAGCAGCTTGATGCAGGGGTATTTACCCCTCCACTTT. This gives the protein CASSLMQGYLPLHF.

The rearrangement links TRBV28 to TRBJ1-2; D gene ambiguous. The CDR3 sequence is 14 residues long. Trimming shortened V by 6 bases and J by 4 bases, and 15 bases separated the two germline ends. Germline V CDR1 and CDR2: MDHEN, SYDVKM. The DNA of the CDR3 is TGTGCCAGCAGCAGCGCCCATCGGTCCTATGGCTACACCTTC. Protein: CASSSAHRSYGYTF.

This clone was picked up one time. The chain joins TRBV11-2 to TRBJ2-7, with 8 bases identical to TRBD1. Per germline, CDR1 SGHAT and CDR2 FQNNGV. This CDR3 region has 15 residues. The junction had 6 bases not matched to a gene; V was cut back by 4 bases and J by 1 base. CDR3 DNA: TGTGCCAGCAGCTCTGCAGGGGGCCGATCCTACGAGCAGTACTTC. It codes for CASSSAGGRSYEQYF.

The chain links TRBV4-3 to TRBJ2-7; D gene unclear. V shed 0 bases and J shed 0 bases, with 9 bases lying between them. CDR3 length equals 15 residues. The germline V gene encodes CDR1 LGHNA and CDR2 YSLEER. The CDR3 coding sequence is TGCGCCAGCAGCCAAGAGTACTTTACCTCCTACGAGCAGTACTTC. Translating it yields CASSQEYFTSYEQYF.

V usage is TRBV28 and J usage is TRBJ2-1; TRBD2 matches 9 bases. The CDR3 loop spans 14 amino acids. Germline CDR1 reads MDHEN; CDR2 reads SYDVKM. With V trimmed by 2 bases and J by 4 bases, 0 bases remained unmatched. CDR3 loop: CASSLLAGYNEQFF. CDR3 bases: TGTGCCAGCAGTTTACTAGCGGGGTACAATGAGCAGTTCTTC.